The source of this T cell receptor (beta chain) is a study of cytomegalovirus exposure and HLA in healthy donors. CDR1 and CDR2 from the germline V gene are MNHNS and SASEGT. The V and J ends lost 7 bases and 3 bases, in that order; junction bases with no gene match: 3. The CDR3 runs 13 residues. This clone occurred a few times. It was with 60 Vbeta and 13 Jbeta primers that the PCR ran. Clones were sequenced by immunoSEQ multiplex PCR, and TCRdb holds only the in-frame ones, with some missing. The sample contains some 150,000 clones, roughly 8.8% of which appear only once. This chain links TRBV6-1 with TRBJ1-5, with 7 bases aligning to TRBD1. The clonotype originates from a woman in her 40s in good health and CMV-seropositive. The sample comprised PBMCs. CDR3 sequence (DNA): TGTGCCAGCACGGGACAGAACAATCAGCCCCAGCATTTT. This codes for CASTGQNNQPQHF.